This record covers a single T cell receptor beta chain. The target antigen is unknown. This entry comes from a study of cytomegalovirus exposure and HLA in healthy donors. This PCR relied on a set of 60 Vbeta primers and 13 Jbeta primers. Only in-frame clones appear in the TCRdb table, and some are missing; sequencing was by immunoSEQ multiplex PCR. The sample has approximately 130,000 clones, around 75% seen once. Broader study findings: It has been reported that TCR beta sequences accurately predicted the HLA-A and HLA-B alleles of most subjects. Earlier findings revealed that most TCR beta V segments proved productive either about 90% or about 30% of the time.

CDR3 length: 16 residues. The V gene's germline CDR1 is LNHDA and CDR2 SQIVND (reference sequence). Trimming took 5 bases from V and 6 from J; bases not matched to a gene: 10. The source of this sequence is a woman between 50 and 59 years old in good health and CMV-seropositive. Sequenced material: PBMCs. The chain couples TRBV19 to TRBJ1-5; TRBD1 matches 10 bases. CDR3 region: CASSPQGQGQGQPQHF. The CDR3, as DNA: TGTGCCAGTAGTCCGCAGGGACAGGGGCAGGGTCAGCCCCAGCATTTT. Complete variable domain (other parts from reference TRBV19 and TRBJ1-5): DGGITQSPKYLFRKEGQNVTLSCEQNLNHDAMYWYRQDPGQGLRLIYYSQIVNDFQKGDIAEGYSVSREKKESFPLTVTSAQKNPTAFYLCASSPQGQGQGQPQHFGDGTRLSIL.